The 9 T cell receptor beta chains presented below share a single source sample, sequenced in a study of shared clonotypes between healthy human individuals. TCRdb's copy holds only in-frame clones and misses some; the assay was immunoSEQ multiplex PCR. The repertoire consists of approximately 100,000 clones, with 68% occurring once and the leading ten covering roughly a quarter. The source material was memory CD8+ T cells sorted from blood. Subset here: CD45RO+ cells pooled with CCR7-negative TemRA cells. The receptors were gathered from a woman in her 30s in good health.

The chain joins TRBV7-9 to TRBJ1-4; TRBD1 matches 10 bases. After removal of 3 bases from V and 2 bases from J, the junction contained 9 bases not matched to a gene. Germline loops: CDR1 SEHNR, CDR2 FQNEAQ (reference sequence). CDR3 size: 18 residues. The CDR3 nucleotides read TGTGCCAGCAGCTTTCCCCGAGGACAGGGGGGGACTAATGAAAAACTGTTTTTT. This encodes CASSFPRGQGGTNEKLFF.

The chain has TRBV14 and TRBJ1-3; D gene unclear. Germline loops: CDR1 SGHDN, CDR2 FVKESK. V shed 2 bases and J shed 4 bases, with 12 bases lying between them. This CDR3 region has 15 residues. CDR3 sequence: CASSQTAGAGNTIYF. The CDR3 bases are TGTGCCAGCAGCCAAACTGCTGGAGCGGGAAACACCATATATTTT.

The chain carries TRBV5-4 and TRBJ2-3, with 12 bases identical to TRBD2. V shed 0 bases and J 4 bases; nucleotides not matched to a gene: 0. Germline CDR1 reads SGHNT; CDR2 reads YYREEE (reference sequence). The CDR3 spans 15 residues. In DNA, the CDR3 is TGTGCCAGCAGCTTGGGACTAGCGGGAGCAGATACGCAGTATTTT. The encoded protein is CASSLGLAGADTQYF.

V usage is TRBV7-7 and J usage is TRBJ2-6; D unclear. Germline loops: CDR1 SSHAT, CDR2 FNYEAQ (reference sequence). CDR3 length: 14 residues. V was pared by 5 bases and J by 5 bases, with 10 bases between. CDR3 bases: TGTGCCAGCAGCGCACAAAGTCGGGCCAACGTCCTGACTTTC. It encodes CASSAQSRANVLTF.

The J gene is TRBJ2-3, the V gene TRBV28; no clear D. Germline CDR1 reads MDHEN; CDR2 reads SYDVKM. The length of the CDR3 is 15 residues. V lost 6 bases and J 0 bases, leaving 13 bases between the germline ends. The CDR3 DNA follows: TGTGCCAGCAGCACTCCGCTGGAAAGCACAGATACGCAGTATTTT. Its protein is CASSTPLESTDTQYF. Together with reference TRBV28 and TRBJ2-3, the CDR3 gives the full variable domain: DVKVTQSSRYLVKRTGEKVFLECVQDMDHENMFWYRQDPGLGLRLIYFSYDVKMKEKGDIPEGYSVSREKKERFSLILESASTNQTSMYLCASSTPLESTDTQYFGPGTRLTVL.

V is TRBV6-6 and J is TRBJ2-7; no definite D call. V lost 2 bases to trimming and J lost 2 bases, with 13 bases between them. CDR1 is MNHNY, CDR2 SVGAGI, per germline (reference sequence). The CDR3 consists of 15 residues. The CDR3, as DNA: TGTGCCAGCAGTTACGCCCCAGGAGCGCCCTACGAGCAGTACTTC. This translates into CASSYAPGAPYEQYF.

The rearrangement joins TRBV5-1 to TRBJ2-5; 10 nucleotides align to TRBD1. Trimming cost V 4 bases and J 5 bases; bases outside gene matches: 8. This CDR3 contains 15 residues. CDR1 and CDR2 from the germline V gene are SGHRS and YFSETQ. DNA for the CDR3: TGCGCCAGCAGCAAAGGGACAGGGGTTACGGAGACCCAGTACTTC. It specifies CASSKGTGVTETQYF.

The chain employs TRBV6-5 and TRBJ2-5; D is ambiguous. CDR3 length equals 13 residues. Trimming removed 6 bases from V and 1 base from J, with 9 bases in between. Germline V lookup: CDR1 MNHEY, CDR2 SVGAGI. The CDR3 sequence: CASRTLGQETQYF. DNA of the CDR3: TGTGCCAGCAGGACACTGGGCCAAGAGACCCAGTACTTC.

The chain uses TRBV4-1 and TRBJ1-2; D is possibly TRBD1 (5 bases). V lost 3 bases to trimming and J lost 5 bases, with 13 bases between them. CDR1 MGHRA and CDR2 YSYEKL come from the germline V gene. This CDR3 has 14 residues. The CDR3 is CASSQGRGAYGYTF. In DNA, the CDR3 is TGCGCCAGCAGCCAGGGAAGGGGCGCATATGGCTACACCTTC.